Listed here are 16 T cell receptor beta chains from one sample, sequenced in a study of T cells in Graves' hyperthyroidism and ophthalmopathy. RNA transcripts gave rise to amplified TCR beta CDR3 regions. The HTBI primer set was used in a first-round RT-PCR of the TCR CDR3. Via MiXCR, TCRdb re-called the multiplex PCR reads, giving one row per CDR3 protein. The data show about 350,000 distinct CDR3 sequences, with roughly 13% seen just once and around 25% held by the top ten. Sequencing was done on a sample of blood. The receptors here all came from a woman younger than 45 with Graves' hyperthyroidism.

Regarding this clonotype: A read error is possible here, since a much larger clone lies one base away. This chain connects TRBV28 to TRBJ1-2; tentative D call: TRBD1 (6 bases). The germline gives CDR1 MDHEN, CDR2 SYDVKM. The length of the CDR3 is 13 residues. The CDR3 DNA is TGTGCCAGCAGTTTTGGGGGCGGGGGTGGCTACGCCTTC. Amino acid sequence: CASSFGGGGGYAF.

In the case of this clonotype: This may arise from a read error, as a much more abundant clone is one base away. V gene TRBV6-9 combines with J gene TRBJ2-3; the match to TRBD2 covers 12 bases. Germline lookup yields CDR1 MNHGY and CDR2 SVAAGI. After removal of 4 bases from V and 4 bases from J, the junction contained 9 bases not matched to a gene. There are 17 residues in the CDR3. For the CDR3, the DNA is TGTGCCAGCAGTTTCCCTCTGACTAGCGGGAGCGCAGATACGCAGTATTTT. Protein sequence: CASSFPLTSGSADTQYF.

For the CDR3, the DNA is TGCGCCACCGACCGGGACAGGACATATCAGCCCCAGCATTTT. It specifies CATDRDRTYQPQHF. V usage is TRBV10-2 and J usage is TRBJ1-5, with TRBD1 identical over 8 bases. Germline V gene sequence: CDR1 WSHSY, CDR2 SAAADI. The ends lost 10 bases at V and 5 bases at J; junction bases unmatched: 10. The CDR3 loop spans 14 amino acids.

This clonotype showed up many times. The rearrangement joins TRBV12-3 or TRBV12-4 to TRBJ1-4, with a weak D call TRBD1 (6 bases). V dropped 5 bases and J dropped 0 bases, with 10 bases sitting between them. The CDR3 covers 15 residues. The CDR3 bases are TGTGCCAGCAGTAGACGGACAGCAACTAATGAAAAACTGTTTTTT. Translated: CASSRRTATNEKLFF.

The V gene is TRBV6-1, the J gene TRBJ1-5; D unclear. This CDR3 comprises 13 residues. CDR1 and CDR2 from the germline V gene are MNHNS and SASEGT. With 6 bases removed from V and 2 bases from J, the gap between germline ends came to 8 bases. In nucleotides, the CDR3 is TGTGCCAGCAGAGGGCTGGGCAATCAGCCCCAGCATTTT. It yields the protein CASRGLGNQPQHF.

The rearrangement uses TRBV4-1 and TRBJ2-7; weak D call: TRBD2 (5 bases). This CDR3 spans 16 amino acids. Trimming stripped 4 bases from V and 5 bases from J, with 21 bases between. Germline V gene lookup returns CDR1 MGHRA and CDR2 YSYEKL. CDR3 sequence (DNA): TGCGCCAGCAGCCTCTCGTCAGATCTCGGGGTCAACGAGCAGTACTTC. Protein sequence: CASSLSSDLGVNEQYF.

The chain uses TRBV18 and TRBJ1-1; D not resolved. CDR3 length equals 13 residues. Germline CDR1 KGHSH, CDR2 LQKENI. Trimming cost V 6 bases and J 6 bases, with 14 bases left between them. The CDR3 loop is CASSLTEKAEAFF. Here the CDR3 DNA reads TGTGCCAGCTCCCTTACAGAGAAAGCTGAAGCTTTCTTT.

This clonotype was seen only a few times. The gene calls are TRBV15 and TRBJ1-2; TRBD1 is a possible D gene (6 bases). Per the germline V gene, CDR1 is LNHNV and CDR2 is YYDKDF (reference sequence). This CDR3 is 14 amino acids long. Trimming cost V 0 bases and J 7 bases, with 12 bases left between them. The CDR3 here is CATSREGGARGYTF. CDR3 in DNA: TGTGCCACCAGCAGAGAGGGGGGGGCCCGTGGCTACACCTTC.

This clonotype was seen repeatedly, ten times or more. CDR3 in amino acids: CASMPRGRTDTQYF. The CDR3 bases are TGTGCCAGTATGCCGAGAGGGAGAACAGATACGCAGTATTTT. This chain joins TRBV19 and TRBJ2-3; a possible D gene is TRBD2 (5 bases). Deletions cut 7 bases from V and 3 bases from J, with 14 bases between. Per germline, CDR1 LNHDA and CDR2 SQIVND (reference sequence). This CDR3 comprises 14 residues.

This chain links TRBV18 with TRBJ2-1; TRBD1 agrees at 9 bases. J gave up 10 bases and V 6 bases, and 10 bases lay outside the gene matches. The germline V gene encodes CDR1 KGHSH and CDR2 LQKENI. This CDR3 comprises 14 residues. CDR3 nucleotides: TGTGCCAGCTCCCCCGGGACAGGGAAAGGCGAGCAGTTCTTC. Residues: CASSPGTGKGEQFF.

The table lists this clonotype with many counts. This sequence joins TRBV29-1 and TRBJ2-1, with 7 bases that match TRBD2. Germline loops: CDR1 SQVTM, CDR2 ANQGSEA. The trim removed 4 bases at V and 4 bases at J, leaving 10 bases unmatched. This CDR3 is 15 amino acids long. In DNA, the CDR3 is TGCAGCGTTGCGGGGAGGCTAGCGGAGTACAATGAGCAGTTCTTC. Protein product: CSVAGRLAEYNEQFF.

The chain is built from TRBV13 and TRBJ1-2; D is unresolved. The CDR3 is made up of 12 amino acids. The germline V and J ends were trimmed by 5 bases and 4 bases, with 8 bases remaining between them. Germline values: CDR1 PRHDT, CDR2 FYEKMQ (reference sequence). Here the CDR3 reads CASSNSGYGYTF. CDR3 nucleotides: TGTGCCAGCAGCAATAGCGGCTATGGCTACACCTTC.

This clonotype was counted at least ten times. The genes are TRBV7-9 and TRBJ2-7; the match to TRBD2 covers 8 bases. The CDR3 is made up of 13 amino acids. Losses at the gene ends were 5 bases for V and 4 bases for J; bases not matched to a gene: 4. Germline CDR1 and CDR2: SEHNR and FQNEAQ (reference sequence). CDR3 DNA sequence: TGTGCCAGCAGCAGCGGGGGTCCTTACGAGCAGTACTTC. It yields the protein CASSSGGPYEQYF.

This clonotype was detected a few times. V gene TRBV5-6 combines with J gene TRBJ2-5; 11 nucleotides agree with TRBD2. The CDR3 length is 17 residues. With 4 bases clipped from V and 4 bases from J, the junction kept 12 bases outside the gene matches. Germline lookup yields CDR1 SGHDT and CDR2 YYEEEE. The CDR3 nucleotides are TGTGCCAGCAGCCCCGGACTAGCGGGTGCTTTAGGAGAGACCCAGTACTTC. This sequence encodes CASSPGLAGALGETQYF.

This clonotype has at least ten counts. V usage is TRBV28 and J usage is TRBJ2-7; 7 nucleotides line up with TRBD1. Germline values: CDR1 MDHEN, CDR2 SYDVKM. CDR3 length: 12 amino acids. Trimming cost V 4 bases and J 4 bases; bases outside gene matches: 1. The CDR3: CASSWGQYEQYF. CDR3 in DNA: TGTGCCAGCAGTTGGGGACAGTACGAGCAGTACTTC.

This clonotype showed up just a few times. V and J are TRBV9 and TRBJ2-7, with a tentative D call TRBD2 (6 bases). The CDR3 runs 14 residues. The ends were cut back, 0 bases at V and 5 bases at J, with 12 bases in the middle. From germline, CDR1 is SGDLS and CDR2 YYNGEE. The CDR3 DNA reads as TGTGCCAGCAGCGTAGGGGGGACTTCTGACGAGCAGTACTTC. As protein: CASSVGGTSDEQYF.